This T cell receptor (beta chain) was retrieved from a study of T cells in Graves' hyperthyroidism and ophthalmopathy. Overall study results and limits: Blood also held most thyroid clonotypes expanded beyond 0.001.

V was clipped by 0 bases and J by 4 bases, with 9 bases between them. Germline V gives CDR1 DFQATT, CDR2 SNEGSKA (reference sequence). This CDR3 has 13 residues. It was RNA transcripts that yielded the amplified TCR beta CDR3 regions. The study used the HTBI primer set for a first-round RT-PCR of the TCR CDR3. TCRdb re-called the multiplex PCR reads with MiXCR, one entry per CDR3 protein. The sample consists of some 440,000 distinct CDR3 sequences, around a sixth of them appearing once. Criteria for exclusion of patients were uncontrolled infection, other autoimmune disease, pregnancy or lactation. Fresh peripheral blood, about 9.6 ml, yielded the PBMCs. The table lists this clonotype with many counts. Its antigen is unidentified.

The rearrangement links TRBV20-1 to TRBJ2-5; D gene unclear. Sequencing was performed on blood. This receptor was identified in a woman between 18 and 29 years old with Graves' hyperthyroidism. For the CDR3, the DNA is TGCAGTGCTAGAGATGGGTGGGGAGAGACCCAGTACTTC. This codes for CSARDGWGETQYF.